Sequencing of this T cell receptor beta chain was carried out in a study of T cells in Graves' hyperthyroidism and ophthalmopathy. This CDR3 contains 16 residues. CDR1 LGHDT and CDR2 YNNKEL come from the germline V gene (reference sequence). J gave up 5 bases and V 0 bases, and 8 bases lay outside the gene matches. This clonotype appeared many times. The CDR3 regions of TCR beta were amplified from RNA transcripts. First-round RT-PCR with HTBI primers amplified the TCR CDR3 region. Each CDR3 protein gets one entry after TCRdb re-called the multiplex PCR reads with MiXCR. The repertoire holds about 520,000 distinct CDR3 sequences, with approximately 25% as singletons. Isolation of PBMCs was performed on approximately 10 ml fresh peripheral blood.

This receptor was obtained from a woman in her thirties with Graves' ophthalmopathy. The chain links TRBV3-1 to TRBJ2-5; 8 nucleotides align to TRBD2. Sequencing was done on a sample of blood. Here the CDR3 DNA reads TGTGCCAGCAGCCAAGAAAGGGGCGGGGGGAAGGAGACCCAGTACTTC. This encodes CASSQERGGGKETQYF.